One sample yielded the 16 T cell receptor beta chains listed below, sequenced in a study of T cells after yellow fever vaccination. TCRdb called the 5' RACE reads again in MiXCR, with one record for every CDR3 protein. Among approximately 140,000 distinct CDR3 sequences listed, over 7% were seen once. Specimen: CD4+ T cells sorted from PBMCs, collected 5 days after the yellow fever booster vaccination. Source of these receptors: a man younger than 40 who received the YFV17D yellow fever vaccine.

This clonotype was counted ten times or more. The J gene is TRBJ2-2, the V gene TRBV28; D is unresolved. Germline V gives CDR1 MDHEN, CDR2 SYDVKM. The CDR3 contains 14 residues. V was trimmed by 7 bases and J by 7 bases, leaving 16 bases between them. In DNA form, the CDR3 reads TGTGCCAGCAAAGACATCCCTCAACTCGGGGAGCTGTTTTTT. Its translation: CASKDIPQLGELFF.

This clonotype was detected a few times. CDR3 nucleotides: TGTGCCAGCAGCGTAACTCCCACGGCGACTGAAGCTTTCTTT. This sequence encodes CASSVTPTATEAFF. This sequence joins TRBV9 and TRBJ1-1, with no clear D. Germline V lookup: CDR1 SGDLS, CDR2 YYNGEE. With 1 base removed from V and 5 bases from J, the gap between germline ends came to 12 bases. The CDR3 is 14 residues long.

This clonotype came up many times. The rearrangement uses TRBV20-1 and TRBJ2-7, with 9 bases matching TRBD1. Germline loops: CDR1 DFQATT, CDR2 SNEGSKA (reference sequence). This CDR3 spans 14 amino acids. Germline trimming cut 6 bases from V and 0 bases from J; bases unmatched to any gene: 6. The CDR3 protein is CSAWGQGGSYEQYF. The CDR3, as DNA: TGCAGTGCCTGGGGACAGGGAGGCTCCTACGAGCAGTACTTC.

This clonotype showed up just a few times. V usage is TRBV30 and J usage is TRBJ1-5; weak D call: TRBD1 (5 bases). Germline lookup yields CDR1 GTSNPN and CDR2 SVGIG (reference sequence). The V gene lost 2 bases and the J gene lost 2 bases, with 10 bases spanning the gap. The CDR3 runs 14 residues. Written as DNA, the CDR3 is TGTGCCTGGAGTCCCGGGGCCCGCAATCAGCCCCAGCATTTT. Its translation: CAWSPGARNQPQHF. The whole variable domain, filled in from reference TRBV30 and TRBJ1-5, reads SQTIHQWPATLVQPVGSPLSLECTVEGTSNPNLYWYRQAAGRGLQLLFYSVGIGQISSEVPQNLSASRPQDRQFILSSKKLLLSDSGFYLCAWSPGARNQPQHFGDGTRLSIL.

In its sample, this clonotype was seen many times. The CDR3 sequence: CSATPGGGNEQFF. CDR3 bases: TGCAGTGCTACTCCGGGAGGGGGTAATGAGCAGTTCTTC. This chain connects TRBV20-1 to TRBJ2-1; 8 bases are shared with TRBD2. This CDR3 region has 13 residues. Germline lookup yields CDR1 DFQATT and CDR2 SNEGSKA (reference sequence). The ends lost 4 bases at V and 7 bases at J; junction bases unmatched: 6.

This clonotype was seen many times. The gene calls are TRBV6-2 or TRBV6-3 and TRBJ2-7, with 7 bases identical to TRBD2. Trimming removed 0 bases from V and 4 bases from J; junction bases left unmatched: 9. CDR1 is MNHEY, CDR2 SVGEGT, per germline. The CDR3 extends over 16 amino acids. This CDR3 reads CASSYSSGLPFYEQYF. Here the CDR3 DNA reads TGTGCCAGCAGTTACTCTTCGGGACTACCCTTTTACGAGCAGTACTTC.

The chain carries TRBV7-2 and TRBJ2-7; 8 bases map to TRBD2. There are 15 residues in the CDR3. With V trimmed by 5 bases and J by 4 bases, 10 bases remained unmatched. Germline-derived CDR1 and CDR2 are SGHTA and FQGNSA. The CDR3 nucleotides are TGTGCCAGCAGCCCTGTGACTAGCGAAAAATACGAGCAGTACTTC. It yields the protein CASSPVTSEKYEQYF.

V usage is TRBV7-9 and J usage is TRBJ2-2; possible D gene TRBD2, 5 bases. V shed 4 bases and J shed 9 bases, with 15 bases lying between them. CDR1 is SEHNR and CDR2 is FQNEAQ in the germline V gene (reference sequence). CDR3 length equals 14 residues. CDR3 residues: CASSSGLRCWELFF. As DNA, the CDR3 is TGTGCCAGCAGCTCCGGACTCCGCTGCTGGGAGCTGTTTTTT.

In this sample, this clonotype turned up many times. CDR3 loop: CASSRVGRATDTQYF. CDR3 DNA: TGTGCCAGCAGCCGGGTAGGACGGGCCACAGATACGCAGTATTTT. The J gene is TRBJ2-3, the V gene TRBV7-2; D remains ambiguous. The CDR3 has 15 residues. V lost 5 bases, J lost 2 bases, and 14 bases lay in between. Germline V gives CDR1 SGHTA, CDR2 FQGNSA.

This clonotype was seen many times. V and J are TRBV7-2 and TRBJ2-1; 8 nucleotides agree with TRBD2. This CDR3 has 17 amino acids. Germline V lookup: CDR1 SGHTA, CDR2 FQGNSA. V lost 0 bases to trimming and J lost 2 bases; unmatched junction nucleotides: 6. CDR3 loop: CASSLASTGLAYNEQFF. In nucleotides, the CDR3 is TGTGCCAGCAGCTTAGCCTCCACGGGACTAGCCTACAATGAGCAGTTCTTC.

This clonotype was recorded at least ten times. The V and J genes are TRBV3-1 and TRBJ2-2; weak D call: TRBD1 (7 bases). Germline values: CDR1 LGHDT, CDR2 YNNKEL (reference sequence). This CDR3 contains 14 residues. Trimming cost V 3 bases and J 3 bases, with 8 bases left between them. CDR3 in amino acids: CASSHRGDTGELFF. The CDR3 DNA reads TGTGCCAGCAGCCACAGGGGGGACACCGGGGAGCTGTTTTTT.

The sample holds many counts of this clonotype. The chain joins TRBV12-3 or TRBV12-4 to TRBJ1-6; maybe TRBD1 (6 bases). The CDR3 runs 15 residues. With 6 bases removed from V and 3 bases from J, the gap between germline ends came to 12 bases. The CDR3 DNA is TGTGCCAGCAGCTATGACAGGAGCTATAATTCACCCCTCCACTTT. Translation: CASSYDRSYNSPLHF.

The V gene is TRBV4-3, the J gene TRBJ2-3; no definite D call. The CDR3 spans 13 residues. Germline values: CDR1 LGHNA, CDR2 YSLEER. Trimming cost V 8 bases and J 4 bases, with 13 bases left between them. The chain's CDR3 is CASGRAVPDTQYF. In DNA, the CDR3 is TGCGCCAGCGGACGGGCCGTCCCAGATACGCAGTATTTT.

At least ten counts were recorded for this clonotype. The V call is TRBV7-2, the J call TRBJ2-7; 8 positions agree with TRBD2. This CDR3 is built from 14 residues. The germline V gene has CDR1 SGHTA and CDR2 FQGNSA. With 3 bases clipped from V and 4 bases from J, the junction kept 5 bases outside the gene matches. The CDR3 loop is CASSFGGAKYEQYF. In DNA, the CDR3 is TGTGCCAGCAGCTTCGGGGGGGCCAAATACGAGCAGTACTTC.

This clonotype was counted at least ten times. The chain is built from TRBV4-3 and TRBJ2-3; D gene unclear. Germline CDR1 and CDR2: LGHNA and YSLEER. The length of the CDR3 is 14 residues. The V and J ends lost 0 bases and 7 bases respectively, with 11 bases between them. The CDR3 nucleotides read TGCGCCAGCAGCCAAGATCCGGGCTTTTATACGCAGTATTTT. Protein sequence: CASSQDPGFYTQYF.

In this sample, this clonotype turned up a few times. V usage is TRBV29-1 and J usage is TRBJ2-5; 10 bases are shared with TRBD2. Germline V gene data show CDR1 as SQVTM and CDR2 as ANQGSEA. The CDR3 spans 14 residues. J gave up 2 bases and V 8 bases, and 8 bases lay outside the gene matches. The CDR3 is CSSAGLAEQETQYF. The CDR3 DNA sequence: TGCAGCTCGGCTGGACTAGCGGAGCAAGAGACCCAGTACTTC.